This TCR beta chain derives from a study of shared clonotypes between healthy human individuals. As regards this clone: The antigen remains unidentified.

Study-level findings and limits: Among several donors, approximately 5.4% of naive CD4 clonotypes were found in common.

The germline V gene encodes CDR1 SGHRS and CDR2 YFSETQ. V lost 1 base and J lost 0, with 20 bases in between. This CDR3 has 19 amino acids. Donation came from healthy HIV-negative adults that had no recent acute infections or vaccinations. The assay was immunoSEQ multiplex PCR, and TCRdb's table has in-frame clones only and misses some. Of about 1 million clones listed, roughly 75% were seen once; the top ten hold about 1.5%. The specimen sequenced was memory CD4+ T cells sorted from blood. Subset indicated: CD45RA-negative fraction. The origin of this receptor is a man aged 18 to 30 in good health. This chain joins TRBV5-1 and TRBJ1-5; D may be TRBD1 (6 bases). The CDR3 loop reads CASSLSRQVALPSNQPQHF. The CDR3 DNA reads TGCGCCAGCAGCTTGTCCCGACAGGTTGCACTCCCTAGCAATCAGCCCCAGCATTTT.